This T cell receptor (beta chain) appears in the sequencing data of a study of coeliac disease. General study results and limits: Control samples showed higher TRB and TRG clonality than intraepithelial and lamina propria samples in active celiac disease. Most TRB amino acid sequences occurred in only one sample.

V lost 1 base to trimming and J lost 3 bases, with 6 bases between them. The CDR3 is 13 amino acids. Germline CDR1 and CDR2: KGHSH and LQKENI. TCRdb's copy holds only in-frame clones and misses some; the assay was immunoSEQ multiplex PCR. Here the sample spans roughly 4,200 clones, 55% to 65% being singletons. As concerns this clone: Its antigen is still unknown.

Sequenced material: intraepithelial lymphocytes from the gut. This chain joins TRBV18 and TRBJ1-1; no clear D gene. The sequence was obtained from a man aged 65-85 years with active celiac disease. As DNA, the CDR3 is TGTGCCAGCTCACCACAGCGCGACACTGAAGCTTTCTTT. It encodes CASSPQRDTEAFF.